A single sample is the source of the 13 T cell receptor beta chains below, sequenced in a study of T cells in Graves' hyperthyroidism and ophthalmopathy. TCR beta CDR3 regions were amplified from RNA transcripts. The TCR CDR3 first-round RT-PCR relied on the HTBI primer set. Via MiXCR, TCRdb re-called the multiplex PCR reads, giving one row per CDR3 protein. The sample has hundreds of thousands of distinct CDR3 sequences, approximately 19% seen once. What was sequenced was blood. Every receptor here comes from a woman in her forties or fifties with Graves' hyperthyroidism that later progressed to Graves' ophthalmopathy.

This clonotype appeared many times. The chain employs TRBV20-1 and TRBJ1-6; 8 bases fit TRBD1. The CDR3 sequence is 13 residues long. CDR1 DFQATT and CDR2 SNEGSKA come from the germline V gene (reference sequence). With 5 bases clipped from V and 7 bases from J, the junction kept 4 bases outside the gene matches. In DNA, the CDR3 is TGCAGTGCTTACGGACAGGGCAATTCACCCCTCCACTTT. This sequence encodes CSAYGQGNSPLHF.

This clonotype came up once. V gene TRBV7-3 combines with J gene TRBJ2-6; D not resolved. The CDR3 contains 17 residues. V lost 5 bases and J 0 bases, leaving 14 bases between the germline ends. Germline CDR1 is SGHTA and CDR2 is FQGTGA. CDR3 bases: TGTGCCAGCAGCCCCCTTCCCCCCTCCTCTGGGGCCAACGTCCTGACTTTC. Its translation: CASSPLPPSSGANVLTF.

A word on this clonotype: Since a much larger clone is just one base distant, this may be a read error. V gene TRBV20-1 combines with J gene TRBJ1-1, with D possibly being TRBD1 (6 bases). There are 11 residues in the CDR3. Trimming removed 2 bases from V and 10 bases from J, with 11 bases in between. Germline lookup yields CDR1 DFQATT and CDR2 SNEGSKA (reference sequence). CDR3 bases: TGCAGTGCTAGAACGGACAGTGGAGCTTTCTTT. Amino acids: CSARTDSGAFF.

This clonotype appeared a few times. This sequence joins TRBV20-1 and TRBJ2-1, with 13 bases identical to TRBD2. The CDR3 extends over 14 amino acids. Germline loops: CDR1 DFQATT, CDR2 SNEGSKA (reference sequence). V was pared by 4 bases and J by 6 bases, with 3 bases of the junction left unmatched. The CDR3: CSAKGLAGTNEQFF. In DNA, the CDR3 is TGCAGTGCTAAGGGACTAGCGGGGACCAATGAGCAGTTCTTC.

Notes on this clonotype: It may be a read error: a sequence one base away is much more abundant. The chain couples TRBV20-1 to TRBJ2-3, with 8 bases identical to TRBD2. CDR3 length equals 15 residues. Germline-derived CDR1 and CDR2 are DFQATT and SNEGSKA (reference sequence). For the CDR3, the DNA is TGCAATGCTAGCCTGGCGGGGGGAACGACAGATACGCAGTATTTT. This codes for CNASLAGGTTDTQYF.

This clonotype has a handful of counts. The rearrangement joins TRBV4-2 to TRBJ2-1; TRBD2 matches 8 bases. Germline assignment: CDR1 LGHNA and CDR2 YNFKEQ. The CDR3 is 14 residues long. After removal of 3 bases from V and 8 bases from J, the junction contained 6 bases not matched to a gene. Here the CDR3 DNA reads TGTGCCAGCAGCCACGGCGGGGGGCTCGATGAGCAGTTCTTC. Its translation is CASSHGGGLDEQFF.

This chain uses TRBV12-5 with TRBJ1-1, with D possibly matching TRBD1 (5 bases). Germline CDR1 is LGHNT and CDR2 is FRNRAP. Trimming left V 5 bases short and J 10 bases short, with 17 bases between. The length of the CDR3 is 13 residues. The CDR3 here is CASGRGSAKGAFF. The CDR3 DNA reads as TGTGCTAGTGGTAGGGGCTCAGCAAAGGGAGCTTTCTTT.

The rearrangement joins TRBV6-1 to TRBJ1-4; perhaps TRBD1 as D (5 bases). Germline V gene data show CDR1 as MNHNS and CDR2 as SASEGT. This CDR3 contains 12 residues. Trimming shortened V by 5 bases and J by 7 bases, and 8 bases separated the two germline ends. Written as DNA, the CDR3 is TGTGCCAGCAGTCCGGGGACTGAAAAACTGTTTTTT. Its translation is CASSPGTEKLFF.

This clonotype has at least ten counts. The rearrangement links TRBV3-1 to TRBJ2-7; 9 positions match TRBD2. The J segment lost 3 bases and the V segment lost 10 bases, leaving 10 bases of the junction unmatched. CDR3 length equals 14 residues. In germline, CDR1 is LGHDT, CDR2 YNNKEL (reference sequence). CDR3 region: CATQSGGRFYEQYF. CDR3 nucleotides: TGTGCCACCCAGAGCGGGGGGCGTTTCTACGAGCAGTACTTC.

The V and J genes are TRBV27 and TRBJ2-1, with 9 bases lining up with TRBD1. Germline lookup yields CDR1 MNHEY and CDR2 SMNVEV (reference sequence). After removal of 2 bases from V and 4 bases from J, the junction contained 3 bases not matched to a gene. CDR3 length: 15 amino acids. The CDR3 region is CASSLGTGYYNEQFF. Written as DNA, the CDR3 is TGTGCCAGCAGTTTAGGGACAGGGTATTACAATGAGCAGTTCTTC.

The CDR3 DNA reads TGTGCCAGCAGCTTATTAGGACTCCTGGACCCCTCTGGAAACACCATATATTTT. Amino acid sequence: CASSLLGLLDPSGNTIYF. The rearrangement uses TRBV7-8 and TRBJ1-3, with D unresolved. CDR1 and CDR2 (germline): SGHVS, FQNEAQ. The CDR3 is made up of 18 amino acids. Deletions cut 2 bases from V and 0 bases from J, with 17 bases between. Combining the CDR3 with reference TRBV7-8 and TRBJ1-3 gives the whole variable domain GAGVSQSPRYKVAKRGQDVALRCDPISGHVSLFWYQQALGQGPEFLTYFQNEAQLDKSGLPSDRFFAERPEGSVSTLKIQRTQQEDSAVYLCASSLLGLLDPSGNTIYFGEGSWLTVV.

This clonotype was detected a few times. The V call is TRBV11-2, the J call TRBJ1-5; unclear D gene. The CDR3 runs to 13 residues. Trimming took off 3 bases at V and 3 bases at J, with 6 bases between the two ends. The germline CDR1 and CDR2 sequences are SGHAT and FQNNGV. For the CDR3, the DNA is TGTGCCAGCAGCTTTGATTACAATCAGCCCCAGCATTTT. Residues: CASSFDYNQPQHF.

Note on this clonotype: A single base separates this from a much larger clone, so it may be a read error. The chain couples TRBV27 to TRBJ2-1, with D maybe TRBD2 (5 bases). CDR3 length: 15 amino acids. V was pared by 8 bases and J by 5 bases, with 19 bases between. The germline V gene encodes CDR1 MNHEY and CDR2 SMNVEV (reference sequence). The CDR3, as DNA: TGTGCCAGCGGTCACGAAGGCCGGGGTAACAATGAGCAGTTCTTC. Translating it yields CASGHEGRGNNEQFF.